This T cell receptor (beta chain) was profiled in a study of shared clonotypes between healthy human individuals. Clones were sequenced by immunoSEQ multiplex PCR, and TCRdb holds only the in-frame ones, with some missing. The table shows about 2 million clones, with over 85% occurring only once. As regards this clone: This CDR3 is also generated by other DNA sequences in the sample.

The CDR3 has 14 residues. The germline gives CDR1 MNHEY, CDR2 SMNVEV (reference sequence). Trimming took 3 bases from V and 4 from J, leaving 13 bases between them. In the naive CD8 group, cells lacked CD45RO and were positively selected for CCR7, so terminally differentiated effector memory CD45RA+ cells were left out. The V gene is TRBV27, the J gene TRBJ2-7; the D gene is possibly TRBD2 (6 bases). The sample taken for sequencing was naive CD8+ T cells sorted from blood. The TCR originated in a young man in good health. CDR3 amino acids: CASSFGGSSYEQYF. The CDR3 DNA reads as TGTGCCAGCAGTTTCGGGGGATCGTCTTACGAGCAGTACTTC.